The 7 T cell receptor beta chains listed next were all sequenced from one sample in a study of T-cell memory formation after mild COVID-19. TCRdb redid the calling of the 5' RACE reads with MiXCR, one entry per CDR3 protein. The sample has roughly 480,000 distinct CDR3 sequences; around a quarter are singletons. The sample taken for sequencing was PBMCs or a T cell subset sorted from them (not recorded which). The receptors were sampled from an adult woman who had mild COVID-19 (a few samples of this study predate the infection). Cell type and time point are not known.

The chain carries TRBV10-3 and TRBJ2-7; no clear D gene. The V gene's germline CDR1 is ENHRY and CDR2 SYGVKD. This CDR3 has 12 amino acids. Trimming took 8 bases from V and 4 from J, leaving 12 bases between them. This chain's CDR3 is CAIRAPGYEQYF. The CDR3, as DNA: TGTGCCATCCGGGCCCCCGGGTACGAGCAGTACTTC.

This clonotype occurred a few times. In nucleotides, the CDR3 is TGTGCCAGCAGCTTAACTGGGGCTAGCGGTCCCTACGAGCAGTACTTC. Protein: CASSLTGASGPYEQYF. This chain connects TRBV7-3 to TRBJ2-7; 7 bases align to TRBD2. J lost 2 bases, V lost 0 bases, and 7 bases had no gene match. This CDR3 comprises 16 residues. CDR1 and CDR2 (germline): SGHTA, FQGTGA.

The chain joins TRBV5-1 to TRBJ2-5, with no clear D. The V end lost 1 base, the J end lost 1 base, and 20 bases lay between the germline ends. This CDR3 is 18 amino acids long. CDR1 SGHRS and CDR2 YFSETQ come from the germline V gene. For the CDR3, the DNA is TGCGCCAGCAGCTTGAAAGGGCCACCCCGGGTGTCCCAAGAGACCCAGTACTTC. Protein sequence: CASSLKGPPRVSQETQYF.

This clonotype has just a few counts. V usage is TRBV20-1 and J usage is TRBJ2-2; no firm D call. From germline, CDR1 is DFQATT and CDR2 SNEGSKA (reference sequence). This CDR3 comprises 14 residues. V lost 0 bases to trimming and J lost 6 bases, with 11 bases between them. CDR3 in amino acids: CSARDSKGPGELFF. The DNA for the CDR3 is TGCAGTGCTAGAGATTCTAAGGGCCCCGGGGAGCTGTTTTTT.

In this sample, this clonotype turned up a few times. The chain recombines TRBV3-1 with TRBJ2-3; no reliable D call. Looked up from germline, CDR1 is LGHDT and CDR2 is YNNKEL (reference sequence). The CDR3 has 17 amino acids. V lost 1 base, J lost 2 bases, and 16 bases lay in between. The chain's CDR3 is CASSQGAAADTTDTQYF. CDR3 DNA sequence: TGTGCCAGCAGCCAAGGGGCGGCGGCCGACACCACAGATACGCAGTATTTT.

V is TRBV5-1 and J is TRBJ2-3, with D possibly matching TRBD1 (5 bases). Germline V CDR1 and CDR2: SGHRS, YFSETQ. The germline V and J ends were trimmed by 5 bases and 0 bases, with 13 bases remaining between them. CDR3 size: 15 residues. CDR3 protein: CASRKDRPSTDTQYF. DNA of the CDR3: TGCGCCAGCAGAAAAGACAGACCTAGCACAGATACGCAGTATTTT.

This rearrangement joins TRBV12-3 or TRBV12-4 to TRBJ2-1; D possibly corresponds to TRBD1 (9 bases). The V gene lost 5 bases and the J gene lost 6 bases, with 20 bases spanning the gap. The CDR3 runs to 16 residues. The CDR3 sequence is CASSPYRGRGANEQFF. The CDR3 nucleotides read TGTGCCAGCAGTCCGTACAGGGGGCGGGGGGCCAATGAGCAGTTCTTC.